A single sample gave rise to the 7 T cell receptor beta chains below, sequenced in a study of response to subunit inactivated influenza vaccine (dated by TCRdb to the late 2010s). The protocol used for the library was RT-PCR. The reads were generated on an Illumina HiSeq 2500. TCRdb passed the public sequencing reads through fastp at Q25 and MiXCR, retaining productive beta sequences. Rows are combined by CDR3 protein, so each entry shows the most common genes and DNA. Present in this sample are more than 450,000 distinct CDR3 sequences, 11% of which were seen just once. The top ten hold approximately 9.9% of the sample. The sample was also reused in another study, on T cells expressing NK-cell markers. The other study reports the following: The TCR beta cDNA libraries were made using 5'RACE template switching, a step that added both a universal primer site and unique molecular identifiers.

This specimen consisted of PBMCs from blood, obtained on the day of vaccination. These receptors all stem from a man between 45 and 60 years old who received an inactivated influenza vaccine. Donor details come from another sample of the same person, matched by shared clones.

This clonotype was seen only a few times. The rearrangement uses TRBV20-1 and TRBJ2-1; 11 positions agree with TRBD2. J was trimmed by 7 bases and V by 6 bases; bases with no gene match: 8. CDR1 and CDR2 from the germline V gene are DFQATT and SNEGSKA (reference sequence). There are 14 residues in the CDR3. In DNA form, the CDR3 reads TGCAGTGCCCCCACGGGACTAGCGGCGAATGAGCAGTTCTTC. It encodes CSAPTGLAANEQFF.

V gene TRBV29-1 combines with J gene TRBJ1-1, with D unresolved. Trimming left V 4 bases short and J 1 base short, with 7 bases between. The germline V gene has CDR1 SQVTM and CDR2 ANQGSEA. This CDR3 has 12 amino acids. The CDR3 sequence: CSVAGQNTEAFF. CDR3 coding DNA: TGCAGCGTTGCTGGGCAGAACACTGAAGCTTTCTTT.

The chain uses TRBV20-1 and TRBJ2-3; D is unresolved. Germline lookup yields CDR1 DFQATT and CDR2 SNEGSKA (reference sequence). The length of the CDR3 is 14 residues. Between the trimmed V and J ends, which lost 1 base and 3 bases, there was a span of 11 bases. The chain's CDR3 is CSARAREGTDTQYF. The CDR3 bases are TGCAGTGCTAGAGCCAGAGAAGGGACAGATACGCAGTATTTT.

The genes are TRBV19 and TRBJ2-2; possibly TRBD1 for D (6 bases). Trimming shortened V by 5 bases and J by 4 bases, and 11 bases separated the two germline ends. The germline V gene has CDR1 LNHDA and CDR2 SQIVND (reference sequence). This CDR3 region has 14 residues. The CDR3 loop reads CASSRDTSTGELFF. CDR3 DNA sequence: TGTGCCAGTAGTCGGGACACATCCACCGGGGAGCTGTTTTTT.

This clonotype has a count of ten or more. The chain recombines TRBV12-3 or TRBV12-4 with TRBJ2-5; D possibly corresponds to TRBD1 (6 bases). V lost 6 bases to trimming and J lost 5 bases, with 16 bases between them. The CDR3 consists of 14 residues. The CDR3 DNA reads as TGTGCCAGCAGACCAGACCCAGGGGTGGAGACCCAGTACTTC. This gives the protein CASRPDPGVETQYF.

This chain connects TRBV20-1 to TRBJ2-7, with D perhaps given as TRBD1 or TRBD2 (5 bases each). Germline lookup yields CDR1 DFQATT and CDR2 SNEGSKA (reference sequence). The CDR3 consists of 14 residues. V was pared by 3 bases and J by 3 bases, with 15 bases between. DNA for the CDR3: TGCAGTGCTAGTCGGGACCAGGCGGTCTACGAGCAGTACTTC. This encodes CSASRDQAVYEQYF.

This clonotype was seen just once. The rearrangement uses TRBV27 and TRBJ1-1, with 7 bases that match TRBD1. The CDR3 has 15 residues. V dropped 6 bases and J dropped 1; count of bases not matched to a gene: 8. The germline V gene has CDR1 MNHEY and CDR2 SMNVEV (reference sequence). This chain's CDR3 is CASSLRGNQNTEAFF. CDR3 sequence (DNA): TGTGCCAGCAGCCTCAGGGGGAACCAGAACACTGAAGCTTTCTTT.